These 24 T cell receptor beta chains originate from one sample sequenced in a study of PD-L1 blockade in urothelial cancer. TCRdb keeps only in-frame clones here, not all; method: immunoSEQ multiplex PCR. The data hold 35,000 to 45,000 clones, with 70% to 90% observed a single time. Sequenced here: PBMCs, sampled around atezolizumab (anti-PD-L1) treatment. The receptors were sampled from a woman in her fifties or sixties with urothelial cancer.

This clone is a singleton in its sample. This rearrangement joins TRBV7-2 to TRBJ2-7, with 7 nucleotides matching TRBD2. With 7 bases clipped from V and 0 bases from J, the junction kept 9 bases outside the gene matches. This CDR3 has 15 amino acids. Germline-derived CDR1 and CDR2 are SGHTA and FQGNSA. The chain's CDR3 is CASTTSGGDSYEQYF. The CDR3 DNA sequence: TGTGCCAGCACCACGTCGGGGGGAGACTCCTACGAGCAGTACTTC.

CDR3 sequence: CASSVTLQDRANEQFF. The CDR3 nucleotides are TGTGCCAGCAGCGTAACCCTCCAGGACAGGGCCAATGAGCAGTTCTTC. The chain joins TRBV9 to TRBJ2-1; 8 bases agree with TRBD1. Germline V gene sequence: CDR1 SGDLS, CDR2 YYNGEE. The trim removed 1 base at V and 6 bases at J, leaving 9 bases unmatched. This CDR3 has 16 residues.

The genes are TRBV6-1 and TRBJ2-7; TRBD2 agrees at 7 bases. The V gene's germline CDR1 is MNHNS and CDR2 SASEGT. The CDR3 is made up of 13 amino acids. V was pared by 6 bases and J by 7 bases, with 9 bases of the junction left unmatched. The CDR3 loop reads CASRGRAGREQYF. The CDR3 DNA sequence: TGTGCCAGCAGGGGGAGGGCGGGTCGGGAGCAGTACTTC.

V is TRBV5-6 and J is TRBJ2-1; 10 bases map to TRBD1. V lost 4 bases and J lost 6; bases outside the gene matches: 7. Germline V gene sequence: CDR1 SGHDT, CDR2 YYEEEE. CDR3 length: 15 residues. The CDR3 DNA reads TGTGCCAGCAGCCGAGGGACAGGGGAAGCCAATGAGCAGTTCTTC. Amino acids: CASSRGTGEANEQFF.

The chain links TRBV6-5 to TRBJ1-5; 8 nucleotides line up with TRBD1. This CDR3 has 15 residues. Losses at the gene ends were 4 bases for V and 7 bases for J; bases not matched to a gene: 9. CDR1 is MNHEY and CDR2 is SVGAGI in the germline V gene. The CDR3 DNA is TGTGCCAGCAGTTCGCACGACAGGGGCGACCAGCCCCAGCATTTT. This translates into CASSSHDRGDQPQHF.

CDR3 DNA sequence: TGTGCCAGCTCACCATTAGGGGGTGGTTACAATCAGCCCCAGCATTTT. Protein product: CASSPLGGGYNQPQHF. The chain has TRBV18 and TRBJ1-5; the D gene is possibly TRBD1 (6 bases). The CDR3 sequence is 16 residues long. The ends were cut back, 2 bases at V and 3 bases at J, with 14 bases in the middle. Germline assignment: CDR1 KGHSH and CDR2 LQKENI.

J is TRBJ2-7 and V is TRBV18; TRBD1 is a possible D gene (5 bases). This CDR3 is built from 14 residues. Germline V gene lookup returns CDR1 KGHSH and CDR2 LQKENI. V lost 2 bases, J lost 6 bases, and 14 bases lay in between. The CDR3: CASSPLDTLGEQYF. The CDR3 DNA reads as TGTGCCAGCTCACCATTGGACACACTCGGCGAGCAGTACTTC. Combining the CDR3 with reference TRBV18 and TRBJ2-7 gives the whole variable domain NAGVMQNPRHLVRRRGQEARLRCSPMKGHSHVYWYRQLPEEGLKFMVYLQKENIIDESGMPKERFSAEFPKEGPSILRIQQVVRGDSAAYFCASSPLDTLGEQYFGPGTRLTVT.

The genes are TRBV4-2 and TRBJ2-3; 7 nucleotides match TRBD2. Germline CDR1 LGHNA, CDR2 YNFKEQ. CDR3 size: 13 residues. Trimming removed 3 bases from V and 10 bases from J; junction bases left unmatched: 7. The CDR3 sequence is CASSQIASGAQYF. The CDR3 DNA reads TGTGCCAGCAGCCAGATCGCTAGCGGTGCGCAGTATTTT.

This chain joins TRBV18 and TRBJ1-2; 9 bases line up with TRBD1. The length of the CDR3 is 15 residues. The junction had 5 bases not matched to a gene; V was cut back by 3 bases and J by 3 bases. The V gene's germline CDR1 is KGHSH and CDR2 LQKENI. The CDR3 region is CASSPWTGDHYGYTF. The CDR3, as DNA: TGTGCCAGCTCACCGTGGACAGGGGACCACTATGGCTACACCTTC.

The chain joins TRBV19 to TRBJ2-1; 7 positions match TRBD1. V gave up 3 bases and J gave up 2 bases; unmatched junction bases: 4. The CDR3 is 15 amino acids. Germline assignment: CDR1 LNHDA and CDR2 SQIVND (reference sequence). The DNA for the CDR3 is TGTGCCAGTAGTATGCGCCAGGGGGCCTACAATGAGCAGTTCTTC. Its translation: CASSMRQGAYNEQFF.

This clone has a single count. The chain combines TRBV5-1 with TRBJ1-6; 8 bases map to TRBD1. From germline, CDR1 is SGHRS and CDR2 YFSETQ. The CDR3 extends over 16 amino acids. V dropped 4 bases and J dropped 7; count of bases not matched to a gene: 10. CDR3 region: CASSPSRQGWNSPLHF. The CDR3 nucleotides read TGCGCCAGCAGCCCATCAAGACAGGGGTGGAATTCACCCCTCCACTTT.

The V call is TRBV5-4, the J call TRBJ1-2; D is ambiguous. Trimming took off 4 bases at V and 4 bases at J, with 11 bases between the two ends. Germline V gives CDR1 SGHNT, CDR2 YYREEE (reference sequence). This CDR3 contains 13 residues. The chain's CDR3 is CASSMRATYGYTF. In DNA form, the CDR3 reads TGTGCCAGCAGCATGAGGGCCACCTATGGCTACACCTTC.

The chain links TRBV6-6 to TRBJ2-3; 8 nucleotides line up with TRBD2. The CDR3 is 15 amino acids. V gave up 6 bases and J gave up 0 bases; unmatched junction bases: 5. Germline V lookup: CDR1 MNHNY, CDR2 SVGAGI (reference sequence). CDR3 DNA sequence: TGTGCCAGCAGCACGGGAGGGAGTAGCACAGATACGCAGTATTTT. Its translation is CASSTGGSSTDTQYF.

The chain joins TRBV6-1 to TRBJ2-7, with D perhaps TRBD1 (6 bases). This CDR3 contains 13 residues. The germline V and J ends were trimmed by 11 bases and 2 bases, with 16 bases remaining between them. The germline V gene encodes CDR1 MNHNS and CDR2 SASEGT. CDR3 protein: CASERDNTYEQYF. In DNA, the CDR3 is TGTGCCTCTGAACGGGACAACACCTACGAGCAGTACTTC.

The chain recombines TRBV19 with TRBJ1-2; the D gene is possibly TRBD1 (5 bases). Looked up from germline, CDR1 is LNHDA and CDR2 is SQIVND (reference sequence). This CDR3 is built from 14 residues. V was clipped by 3 bases and J by 12 bases, with 20 bases between them. CDR3 nucleotide sequence: TGTGCCAGTAGTATGACAGCGAGTAACTATGGGGACACCTTC. This translates into CASSMTASNYGDTF.

The rearrangement uses TRBV9 and TRBJ2-7; perhaps TRBD1 as D (6 bases). The CDR3 runs to 14 residues. V was cut by 0 bases and J by 6 bases, with 13 bases left in between. Germline values: CDR1 SGDLS, CDR2 YYNGEE. In DNA form, the CDR3 reads TGTGCCAGCAGCGTAGCTTCAGGGGCGGGCGAGCAGTACTTC. Residues: CASSVASGAGEQYF.

This chain connects TRBV7-3 to TRBJ2-2, with 8 positions matching TRBD2. V shed 3 bases and J 7 bases; nucleotides not matched to a gene: 4. The CDR3 is 14 amino acids. CDR1 SGHTA and CDR2 FQGTGA come from the germline V gene. Written as DNA, the CDR3 is TGTGCCAGCAGCTTCGGGGGGGCGTTCGGGGAGCTGTTTTTT. Residues: CASSFGGAFGELFF.

The V and J genes are TRBV2 and TRBJ2-7; 14 nucleotides match TRBD2. V lost 0 bases to trimming and J lost 5 bases; unmatched junction nucleotides: 0. The CDR3 is 15 residues long. The germline V gene encodes CDR1 SNHLY and CDR2 FYNNEI. CDR3 sequence (DNA): TGTGCCAGCAGTGAAGCGGGACTAGCGGGAGACGAGCAGTACTTC. It translates to CASSEAGLAGDEQYF.

The chain joins TRBV19 to TRBJ2-1; D might be TRBD1 (6 bases). Trimming took off 5 bases at V and 6 bases at J, with 17 bases between the two ends. This CDR3 has 15 amino acids. Germline V CDR1 and CDR2: LNHDA, SQIVND (reference sequence). CDR3 protein: CASSSAGTPGNEQFF. CDR3 coding DNA: TGTGCCAGTAGTTCGGCCGGGACACCAGGCAATGAGCAGTTCTTC.

The chain couples TRBV19 to TRBJ2-3; the match to TRBD1 covers 10 bases. Trimming at V came to 7 bases and at J to 7 bases, leaving 14 bases not matched to a gene. The CDR3 contains 16 residues. The germline V gene encodes CDR1 LNHDA and CDR2 SQIVND (reference sequence). The CDR3, as DNA: TGTGCCAGTAATTGGGGAGGGACAGGGGAGCGGAATACGCAGTATTTT. Residues: CASNWGGTGERNTQYF.

The chain has TRBV18 and TRBJ2-7; the match to TRBD2 covers 8 bases. V was pared by 5 bases and J by 4 bases, with 7 bases of the junction left unmatched. There are 14 residues in the CDR3. Germline V gene lookup returns CDR1 KGHSH and CDR2 LQKENI. CDR3 loop: CASSDGTRSYEQYF. The CDR3 nucleotides are TGTGCCAGCTCAGACGGGACTAGGTCGTACGAGCAGTACTTC.

This chain connects TRBV5-6 to TRBJ2-3; a possible D gene is TRBD2 (6 bases). V lost 7 bases, J lost 2 bases, and 8 bases lay in between. The CDR3 consists of 12 residues. The germline V gene encodes CDR1 SGHDT and CDR2 YYEEEE. CDR3 in DNA: TGTGCCAGCGGGGGGTTCACAGATACGCAGTATTTT. Residues: CASGGFTDTQYF.

V gene TRBV14 combines with J gene TRBJ1-6; perhaps TRBD1 as D (5 bases). Germline CDR1 reads SGHDN; CDR2 reads FVKESK. CDR3 length: 14 residues. The V gene lost 1 base and the J gene lost 4 bases, with 5 bases spanning the gap. CDR3: CASSQGQYNSPLHF. The CDR3 DNA is TGTGCCAGCAGCCAAGGACAGTATAATTCACCCCTCCACTTT.

This clone came up once. The gene calls are TRBV15 and TRBJ1-3, with D unclear. The V end was cut by 1 base, the J end by 2 bases, with 9 bases between. Germline values: CDR1 LNHNV, CDR2 YYDKDF (reference sequence). This CDR3 is 15 amino acids long. The CDR3 nucleotides read TGTGCCACCAGCAGAGTTTGGAGCCCTGGAAACACCATATATTTT. This encodes CATSRVWSPGNTIYF.